The rows below give T cell receptor beta chains drawn from one sample of a study of cytomegalovirus exposure and HLA in healthy donors. The protocol was immunoSEQ multiplex PCR, while the TCRdb copy is restricted to in-frame clones and leaves out a portion. Of roughly 350,000 clones listed, roughly 88% are singletons. What was sequenced was PBMCs. The receptors here all came from a woman between 18 and 30 years old in good health and CMV-seronegative. Both conserved end residues are part of each CDR3. A D gene is named only where the DNA matches it firmly. Clone size is shown for a subset of rows, as once, few, many or a class of expanded clone.

j_gene	d_gene	v_gene	abundance	CDR3nt	CDR3aa
TRBJ2-2	NA	TRBV29-1	NA	TGCAGCGTTGGGGGACAGCGGGCGAACACCGGGGAGCTGTTTTTT	CSVGGQRANTGELFF
TRBJ2-1	NA	TRBV5-5	NA	TGTGCCAGCAGCTTGGAGAGCGGCTCCTACAATGAGCAGTTCTTC	CASSLESGSYNEQFF
TRBJ2-2	TRBD2	TRBV4-3	NA	TGCGCCAGCAGCCAAGATCCGCTGCCTAGCGGAGCCGGGGAGCTGTTTTTT	CASSQDPLPSGAGELFF
TRBJ2-3	TRBD2	TRBV27	NA	TGTGCCAGCAGCCTCGGGAGGGATGCAGATACGCAGTATTTT	CASSLGRDADTQYF
TRBJ1-5	NA	TRBV2	few	TGTGCCAGCAGGATGGGTGATCGGGTTCAGCCCCAGCATTTT	CASRMGDRVQPQHF
TRBJ2-7	TRBD2	TRBV5-3	NA	TGTGCCAGAAGCTTGGCCGCATTCCCGGGACACGGGAGGGGCGAGCAGTACTTC	CARSLAAFPGHGRGEQYF
TRBJ2-7	NA	TRBV4-3	NA	TGCGCCAGCAGCCAAGAAAGAGTAACGACAGAGCTATCCTACGAGCAGTACTTC	CASSQERVTTELSYEQYF
TRBJ1-5	NA	TRBV27	NA	TGTGCCAGCAGTTCTGAACCCAGATCGGGGCCCCAGCATTTT	CASSSEPRSGPQHF
TRBJ2-5	TRBD1	TRBV7-9	NA	TGTGCCAGCATGACGGACAGGGCCCAAGAGACCCAGTACTTC	CASMTDRAQETQYF
TRBJ1-2	NA	TRBV5-1	NA	TGCGCCAGCAGCTTGGGTGCAGGTGCGACTAACTATGGCTACACCTTC	CASSLGAGATNYGYTF
TRBJ2-7	TRBD2	TRBV2	NA	TGTGCCAGCAGTGAGGGACTAGCGGGAGCCTACGAGCAGTACTTC	CASSEGLAGAYEQYF
TRBJ2-7	NA	TRBV6-5	NA	TGTGCCAGCAGCCAGAACAGCTACGAGCAGTACTTC	CASSQNSYEQYF
TRBJ2-7	NA	TRBV29-1	NA	TGCAGCGTGGCCCAGGGGTGGGTCCAGGGGTACGAGCAGTACTTC	CSVAQGWVQGYEQYF
TRBJ2-7	TRBD1	TRBV15	NA	TGTGCCACCAGCAGAGTAAGAACAGGGGGCTTTCACGAGCAGTACTTC	CATSRVRTGGFHEQYF
TRBJ1-2	NA	TRBV6-1	NA	TGTGCCAGCAGCACCCAGGGGAATGGCTACACCTTC	CASSTQGNGYTF
TRBJ1-5	NA	TRBV11-3	NA	TGTGCCAGCAGCTCTACTGGACAAAATCAGCCCCAGCATTTT	CASSSTGQNQPQHF
TRBJ2-5	NA	TRBV13	once	TGTGCCAGCAGCCCCGGTCCCCAAGAGACCCAGTACTTC	CASSPGPQETQYF
TRBJ1-4	NA	TRBV6-6	NA	TGTGCCAGCAGCCTCGACTCAGGGAGGGAAAAACTGTTTTTT	CASSLDSGREKLFF
TRBJ2-2	TRBD1	TRBV27	once	TGTGCCAGCAGGCTCGGGACAGGGAACACCGGGGAGCTGTTTTTT	CASRLGTGNTGELFF
TRBJ2-5	NA	TRBV2	NA	TGTGCCAGCAGCTCCGAGGTAGGAGAGACCCAGTACTTC	CASSSEVGETQYF
TRBJ2-7	NA	TRBV10-2	NA	TGCGCCAGCAGTGACCCAGGGGTTGGATCCTACGAGCAGTACTTC	CASSDPGVGSYEQYF
TRBJ2-1	TRBD2	TRBV29-1	NA	TGCAGCGTTGAAGATCTAGCGGGAAGTTCCTACAATGAGCAGTTCTTC	CSVEDLAGSSYNEQFF
TRBJ2-2	TRBD1	TRBV10-3	NA	TGTGCCATCAGATCAAGCGGACAGGGAGAAACCGGGGAGCTGTTTTTT	CAIRSSGQGETGELFF
TRBJ1-2	TRBD1	TRBV27	NA	TGTGCCAGCAGGGGACAGGGGGCGGAGGTCTATGGCTACACCTTC	CASRGQGAEVYGYTF
TRBJ2-5	TRBD2	TRBV7-2	once	TGTGCCAGCAGCTCAGGACTAGCGGGAGGGCCCGGCGAAGAGACCCAGTACTTC	CASSSGLAGGPGEETQYF
TRBJ2-1	NA	TRBV15	NA	TGTGCCACCAGCAGCGCCCGGGGACTTAGCAATGAGCAGTTCTTC	CATSSARGLSNEQFF
TRBJ2-1	TRBD2	TRBV5-6	NA	TGTGCCAGCGTAGCGGGACTCTACAATGAGCAGTTCTTC	CASVAGLYNEQFF
TRBJ2-5	NA	TRBV30	NA	TGTGCCTGGAACATGGGGGGACAAGAGACCCAGTACTTC	CAWNMGGQETQYF
TRBJ2-7	NA	TRBV29-1	once	TGCAGCGTTGTGGCAGGCCTGTCCTACGAGCAGTACTTC	CSVVAGLSYEQYF
TRBJ2-3	NA	TRBV19	NA	TGTGCCAGTCACGGGGATGGGGGGAGCACAGATACGCAGTATTTT	CASHGDGGSTDTQYF
TRBJ2-7	TRBD1	TRBV18	NA	TGTGCCAGCTCACCACCCGGGACAGTCTACGAGCAGTACTTC	CASSPPGTVYEQYF
TRBJ1-2	NA	TRBV6-5	NA	TGTGCCAGCAGACTCAATAGTGGCTACACCTTC	CASRLNSGYTF
TRBJ2-1	TRBD2	TRBV4-3	NA	TGCGCCAGCAGCCAAGAATACAGGACTAGCGGGGGCCTATTTGAGCAGTTCTTC	CASSQEYRTSGGLFEQFF
TRBJ2-7	NA	TRBV6-5	NA	TGTGCCAGCAGTCCGAGGACAGCCTCCTACGAGCAGTACTTC	CASSPRTASYEQYF
TRBJ2-5	TRBD2	TRBV5-4	NA	TGTGCCAGCAGCTTAGCGGGAGGAGGAGAGACCCAGTACTTC	CASSLAGGGETQYF
TRBJ1-2	TRBD1	TRBV29-1	few	TGCAGCGCGCTGGGACAGGGCTATGGCTACACCTTC	CSALGQGYGYTF
TRBJ2-1	NA	TRBV28	NA	TGTGCCAGCAGTTTGGGAGAGCCCCTCTACAATGAGCAGTTCTTC	CASSLGEPLYNEQFF
TRBJ2-5	TRBD1	TRBV5-1	NA	TGCGCCAGCAGCGCGGGACAGGGAATACAGACCCAGTACTTC	CASSAGQGIQTQYF